Shown below are 27 T cell receptor beta chains from a single sample sequenced in a study of blood T cell repertoires in COVID-19. The repertoire was sequenced with immunoSEQ multiplex PCR; TCRdb's copy has only in-frame clones and lacks some. This table has 200,000 to 250,000 clones, around 86% appearing once. The sequenced sample consisted of peripheral blood. These receptors all stem from an older woman who had recovered from COVID-19.

This clone was recorded at least ten times. This chain connects TRBV7-9 to TRBJ1-1; D gene ambiguous. This CDR3 has 13 residues. Trimming took off 2 bases at V and 3 bases at J, with 7 bases between the two ends. Germline CDR1 and CDR2: SEHNR and FQNEAQ (reference sequence). The CDR3 sequence is CASSLPQDTEAFF. In nucleotides, the CDR3 is TGTGCCAGCAGCTTACCACAAGACACTGAAGCTTTCTTT.

V and J are TRBV2 and TRBJ1-6; 7 bases agree with TRBD1. Germline V lookup: CDR1 SNHLY, CDR2 FYNNEI. There are 15 residues in the CDR3. The ends lost 0 bases at V and 8 bases at J; junction bases unmatched: 4. This CDR3 is CASSEARQGDSPLHF. The CDR3 DNA follows: TGTGCCAGCAGTGAAGCGCGGCAGGGGGATTCACCCCTCCACTTT.

This chain uses TRBV5-1 with TRBJ2-7; 9 bases match TRBD1. The CDR3 totals 15 residues. J gave up 6 bases and V 4 bases, and 11 bases lay outside the gene matches. In germline, CDR1 is SGHRS, CDR2 YFSETQ. In DNA, the CDR3 is TGCGCCAGCAGCGCCGGGACAGGGAAGTCACCCGAGCAGTACTTC. This translates into CASSAGTGKSPEQYF. Filled out from reference TRBV5-1 and TRBJ2-7, the complete variable domain reads KAGVTQTPRYLIKTRGQQVTLSCSPISGHRSVSWYQQTPGQGLQFLFEYFSETQRNKGNFPGRFSGRQFSNSRSEMNVSTLELGDSALYLCASSAGTGKSPEQYFGPGTRLTVT.

This clone was recorded once. Germline is not matched at one junction end, which may reflect a read error. The V gene is TRBV2, the J gene TRBJ2-7, with 7 bases identical to TRBD2. The CDR3 sequence is 13 residues long. Germline V gives CDR1 SNHLY, CDR2 FYNNEI. The CDR3 protein is CASSEGGPYEQYF. The DNA for the CDR3 is TGTGCCAGCAGTGAGGGAGGGCCCTATGAGCAGTACTTC.

This clone came up once. The V call is TRBV11-1, the J call TRBJ2-1; a possible D gene is TRBD1 (5 bases). Germline V gene sequence: CDR1 SGHAT, CDR2 FQDESV (reference sequence). V lost 6 bases and J lost 4, with 7 bases in between. There are 12 residues in the CDR3. The DNA for the CDR3 is TGTGCCAGCAGGCGACAGTACAATGAGCAGTTCTTC. Its protein is CASRRQYNEQFF.

V usage is TRBV2 and J usage is TRBJ1-5; 9 nucleotides line up with TRBD1. CDR1 and CDR2 from the germline V gene are SNHLY and FYNNEI. This CDR3 has 17 amino acids. Trimming at V came to 7 bases and at J to 2 bases, leaving 12 bases not matched to a gene. CDR3 in amino acids: CASTPGTGLLGNQPQHF. In DNA, the CDR3 is TGTGCCAGCACCCCCGGGACAGGGCTTTTGGGCAATCAGCCCCAGCATTTT.

This chain joins TRBV24-1 and TRBJ2-5; D is perhaps TRBD2 (6 bases). CDR3 length: 14 amino acids. The germline V gene encodes CDR1 KGHDR and CDR2 SFDVKD. The germline V and J ends were trimmed by 3 bases and 5 bases, with 12 bases remaining between them. The CDR3 bases are TGTGCCACCAGTGATGCGACTGGGGGGGAGACCCAGTACTTC. It is translated as CATSDATGGETQYF.

The chain recombines TRBV4-1 with TRBJ1-2; D unresolved. Trimming shortened V by 4 bases and J by 8 bases, and 11 bases separated the two germline ends. CDR3 length: 12 residues. Germline V lookup: CDR1 MGHRA, CDR2 YSYEKL. Here the CDR3 reads CASSRDSGGYTF. CDR3 in DNA: TGCGCCAGCAGCCGAGACTCGGGGGGCTACACCTTC.

The rearrangement uses TRBV19 and TRBJ2-3; 9 bases are a match to TRBD1. The junction had 10 bases not matched to a gene; V was cut back by 6 bases and J by 3 bases. The CDR3 contains 16 residues. Germline-derived CDR1 and CDR2 are LNHDA and SQIVND (reference sequence). CDR3 in DNA: TGTGCCAGTAGCTCTTCGACAGGGGGAGGGACAGATACGCAGTATTTT. It is translated as CASSSSTGGGTDTQYF.

The V and J genes are TRBV9 and TRBJ2-3; TRBD1 matches 7 bases. This CDR3 contains 16 residues. The V and J ends lost 3 bases and 6 bases, in that order; junction bases with no gene match: 13. Germline V gives CDR1 SGDLS, CDR2 YYNGEE. CDR3 in amino acids: CASSGRGPTGVDTQYF. The CDR3 coding sequence is TGTGCCAGCAGCGGACGGGGCCCAACAGGGGTGGATACGCAGTATTTT.

V is TRBV7-2 and J is TRBJ1-3; TRBD1 matches at 8 bases. This CDR3 comprises 16 residues. CDR1 SGHTA and CDR2 FQGNSA come from the germline V gene. V was pared by 0 bases and J by 3 bases, with 4 bases of the junction left unmatched. CDR3 residues: CASSLASTGVGNTIYF. The CDR3 DNA is TGTGCCAGCAGCTTAGCTTCGACAGGGGTTGGAAACACCATATATTTT.

This sequence joins TRBV24-1 and TRBJ2-5; a possible D gene is TRBD2 (6 bases). From germline, CDR1 is KGHDR and CDR2 SFDVKD. With 6 bases removed from V and 5 bases from J, the gap between germline ends came to 15 bases. The CDR3 sequence is 14 residues long. The CDR3 DNA sequence: TGTGCCACCAGTCGGAGGGATTGGGAGGAGACCCAGTACTTC. It is translated as CATSRRDWEETQYF.

The gene calls are TRBV19 and TRBJ2-3, with D tentatively TRBD2 (5 bases). Looked up from germline, CDR1 is LNHDA and CDR2 is SQIVND (reference sequence). The CDR3 contains 14 residues. The V and J ends lost 7 bases and 4 bases respectively, with 15 bases between them. The CDR3 sequence: CASTVEGFADTQYF. The CDR3 coding sequence is TGTGCCAGTACCGTAGAGGGTTTCGCAGATACGCAGTATTTT.

As to this clone: Other nucleotide sequences in the sample specify the same CDR3. V gene TRBV7-3 combines with J gene TRBJ2-3; 9 bases agree with TRBD2. V lost 4 bases to trimming and J lost 3 bases; unmatched junction nucleotides: 2. The CDR3 runs 14 residues. Germline V gene sequence: CDR1 SGHTA, CDR2 FQGTGA. This CDR3 reads CASSSGLATDTQYF. The DNA for the CDR3 is TGTGCCAGCAGCTCGGGACTAGCAACAGATACGCAGTATTTT. The full variable domain, with the rest looked up from reference TRBV7-3 and TRBJ2-3, is GAGVSQTPSNKVTEKGKYVELRCDPISGHTALYWYRQSLGQGPEFLIYFQGTGAADDSGLPNDRFFAVRPEGSVSTLKIQRTERGDSAVYLCASSSGLATDTQYFGPGTRLTVL.

This chain connects TRBV7-3 to TRBJ2-2, with D tentatively TRBD2 (5 bases). This CDR3 region has 14 residues. Germline V CDR1 and CDR2: SGHTA, FQGTGA. Trimming pared 2 bases from V and 6 bases from J, leaving 10 bases between. CDR3 in DNA: TGTGCCAGCAGCTTAGCCAACGGGGCCGGGGAGCTGTTTTTT. It codes for CASSLANGAGELFF.

V and J are TRBV5-1 and TRBJ2-2, with D hard to call. The CDR3 contains 15 residues. V was trimmed by 0 bases and J by 0 bases, leaving 6 bases between them. Germline CDR1 reads SGHRS; CDR2 reads YFSETQ. The CDR3 sequence is CASSLVATNTGELFF. The CDR3 region has the DNA TGCGCCAGCAGCTTGGTGGCCACGAACACCGGGGAGCTGTTTTTT.

The V gene is TRBV28, the J gene TRBJ2-1, with TRBD1 identical over 7 bases. The CDR3 is made up of 19 amino acids. CDR1 MDHEN and CDR2 SYDVKM come from the germline V gene. V was clipped by 4 bases and J by 7 bases; unmatched bases: 22. Here the CDR3 reads CASSSPTGMGVIGENEQFF. DNA of the CDR3: TGTGCCAGCAGTTCCCCGACAGGGATGGGGGTAATAGGTGAAAATGAGCAGTTCTTC. Complete variable domain (other parts from reference TRBV28 and TRBJ2-1): DVKVTQSSRYLVKRTGEKVFLECVQDMDHENMFWYRQDPGLGLRLIYFSYDVKMKEKGDIPEGYSVSREKKERFSLILESASTNQTSMYLCASSSPTGMGVIGENEQFFGPGTRLTVL.

J is TRBJ2-3 and V is TRBV7-3; 9 bases fit TRBD2. There are 16 residues in the CDR3. J lost 7 bases, V lost 2 bases, and 10 bases had no gene match. CDR1 is SGHTA, CDR2 FQGTGA, per germline. This CDR3 reads CASSLFGASGDNTQYF. Written as DNA, the CDR3 is TGTGCCAGCAGCTTATTCGGTGCTAGCGGGGATAATACGCAGTATTTT.

CDR3 loop: CASSKTGSSYNEQFF. The CDR3 DNA reads as TGTGCCAGCAGCAAGACAGGGAGCTCCTACAATGAGCAGTTCTTC. The chain carries TRBV28 and TRBJ2-1; 7 bases align to TRBD1. The CDR3 runs to 15 residues. The junction had 5 bases not matched to a gene; V was cut back by 6 bases and J by 0 bases. CDR1 and CDR2 from the germline V gene are MDHEN and SYDVKM. Variable domain in full (rest from reference TRBV28 and TRBJ2-1): DVKVTQSSRYLVKRTGEKVFLECVQDMDHENMFWYRQDPGLGLRLIYFSYDVKMKEKGDIPEGYSVSREKKERFSLILESASTNQTSMYLCASSKTGSSYNEQFFGPGTRLTVL.

The gene calls are TRBV5-4 and TRBJ2-1; tentatively, D is TRBD1 (6 bases). Germline V gives CDR1 SGHNT, CDR2 YYREEE (reference sequence). The CDR3 totals 15 residues. V was shortened by 4 bases and J by 8 bases, with 19 bases between the two germline ends. The CDR3 nucleotides read TGTGCCAGCAGCGGAACTAACAGGGCTTCGCATGAGCAGTTCTTC. This sequence encodes CASSGTNRASHEQFF.

This clone was seen a single time. The V gene is TRBV10-3, the J gene TRBJ1-2; a possible D gene is TRBD1 (6 bases). The CDR3 has 11 amino acids. Germline V gene lookup returns CDR1 ENHRY and CDR2 SYGVKD. V was cut by 8 bases and J by 2 bases, with 6 bases left in between. In DNA form, the CDR3 reads TGTGCCATCGGACAGAACTATGGCTACACCTTC. Encoded protein: CAIGQNYGYTF.

CDR3 nucleotides: TGTGCCAGCAGTTACTCTCTAGCGCCCTCGGGTGAGCAGTTCTTC. It yields the protein CASSYSLAPSGEQFF. The chain couples TRBV6-5 to TRBJ2-1; D is perhaps TRBD2 (6 bases). CDR1 is MNHEY and CDR2 is SVGAGI in the germline V gene. The V end was cut by 0 bases, the J end by 9 bases, with 15 bases between. This CDR3 is built from 15 residues.

The V and J genes are TRBV11-3 and TRBJ2-3; D is perhaps TRBD2 (5 bases). Trimming stripped 3 bases from V and 2 bases from J, with 18 bases between. Per germline, CDR1 SGHNT and CDR2 YENEEA. The CDR3 loop spans 17 amino acids. The DNA for the CDR3 is TGTGCCAGCAGCTTGGGATATGGAGGACCTTCCACAGATACGCAGTATTTT. Its translation: CASSLGYGGPSTDTQYF. Full variable domain (rest looked up from reference TRBV11-3 and TRBJ2-3): EAGVVQSPRYKIIEKKQPVAFWCNPISGHNTLYWYLQNLGQGPELLIRYENEEAVDDSQLPKDRFSAERLKGVDSTLKIQPAELGDSAVYLCASSLGYGGPSTDTQYFGPGTRLTVL.

The V gene is TRBV11-3, the J gene TRBJ2-2; TRBD2 matches at 13 bases. The CDR3 is made up of 16 amino acids. J gave up 6 bases and V 5 bases, and 6 bases lay outside the gene matches. From germline, CDR1 is SGHNT and CDR2 YENEEA. The CDR3 coding sequence is TGTGCCAGCAGCCCCCGGACTAGCGGGGGACCCGGGGAGCTGTTTTTT. Its protein product is CASSPRTSGGPGELFF.

The rearrangement joins TRBV2 to TRBJ1-5, with 9 positions matching TRBD1. The ends lost 3 bases at V and 11 bases at J; junction bases unmatched: 5. The CDR3 consists of 13 residues. CDR1 is SNHLY, CDR2 FYNNEI, per germline. CDR3 residues: CASSESTGGAQHF. The CDR3 coding sequence is TGTGCCAGCAGTGAGTCAACAGGGGGCGCCCAGCATTTT.

V and J are TRBV7-9 and TRBJ1-6; 8 bases are a match to TRBD1. This CDR3 is 13 amino acids long. Germline V lookup: CDR1 SEHNR, CDR2 FQNEAQ (reference sequence). V shed 4 bases and J 8 bases; nucleotides not matched to a gene: 1. Here the CDR3 DNA reads TGTGCCAGCAGCTGGACAGGGTATTCACCCCTCCACTTT. Translating it yields CASSWTGYSPLHF. Combining the CDR3 with reference TRBV7-9 and TRBJ1-6 gives the whole variable domain DTGVSQNPRHKITKRGQNVTFRCDPISEHNRLYWYRQTLGQGPEFLTYFQNEAQLEKSRLLSDRFSAERPKGSFSTLEIQRTEQGDSAMYLCASSWTGYSPLHFGNGTRLTVT.

The chain couples TRBV7-9 to TRBJ2-7; unclear D gene. This CDR3 is 15 amino acids long. Germline V gives CDR1 SEHNR, CDR2 FQNEAQ (reference sequence). V lost 4 bases and J 2 bases, leaving 15 bases between the germline ends. CDR3 sequence (DNA): TGTGCCAGCAGCTCCTCTCCCCCTGGAGCCTACGAGCAGTACTTC. Protein: CASSSSPPGAYEQYF.